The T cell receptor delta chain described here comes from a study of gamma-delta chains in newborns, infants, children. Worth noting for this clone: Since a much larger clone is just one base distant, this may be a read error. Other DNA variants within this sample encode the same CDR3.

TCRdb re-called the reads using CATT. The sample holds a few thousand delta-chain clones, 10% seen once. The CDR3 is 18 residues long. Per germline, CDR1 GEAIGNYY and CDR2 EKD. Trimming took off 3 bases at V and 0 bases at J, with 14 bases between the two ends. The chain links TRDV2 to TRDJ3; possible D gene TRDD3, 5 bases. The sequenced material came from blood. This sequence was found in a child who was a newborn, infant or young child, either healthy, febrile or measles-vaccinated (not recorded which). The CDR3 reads CACDPTGGRSWDTRQMFF. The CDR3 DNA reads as TGTGCCTGTGACCCAACCGGGGGCCGCTCCTGGGACACCCGACAGATGTTTTTC.